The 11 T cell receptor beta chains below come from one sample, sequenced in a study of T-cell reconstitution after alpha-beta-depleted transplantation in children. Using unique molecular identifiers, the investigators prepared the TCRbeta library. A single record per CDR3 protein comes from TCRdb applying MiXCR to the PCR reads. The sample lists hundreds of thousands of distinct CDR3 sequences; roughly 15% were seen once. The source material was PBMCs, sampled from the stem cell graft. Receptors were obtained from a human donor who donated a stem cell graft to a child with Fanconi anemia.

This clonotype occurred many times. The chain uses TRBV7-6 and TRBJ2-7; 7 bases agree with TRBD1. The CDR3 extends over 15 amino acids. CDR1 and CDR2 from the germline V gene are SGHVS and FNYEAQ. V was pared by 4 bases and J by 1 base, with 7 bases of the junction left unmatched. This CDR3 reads CASSYITDRSYEQYF. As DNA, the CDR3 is TGTGCCAGCAGCTACATCACGGACAGGTCCTACGAGCAGTACTTC.

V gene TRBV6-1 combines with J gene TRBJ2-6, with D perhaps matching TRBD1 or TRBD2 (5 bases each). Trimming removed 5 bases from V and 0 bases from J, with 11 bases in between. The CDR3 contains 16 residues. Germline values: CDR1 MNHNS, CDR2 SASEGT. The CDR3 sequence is CASSPRDVSGANVLTF. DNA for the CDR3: TGTGCCAGCAGTCCCCGGGACGTCTCTGGGGCCAACGTCCTGACTTTC.

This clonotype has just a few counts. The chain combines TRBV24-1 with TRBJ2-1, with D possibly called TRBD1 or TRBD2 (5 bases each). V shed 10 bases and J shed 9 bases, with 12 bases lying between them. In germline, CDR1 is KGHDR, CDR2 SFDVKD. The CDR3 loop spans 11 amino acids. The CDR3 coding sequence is TGTGCCACTTCTTATGGGGGTGAGCAGTTCTTC. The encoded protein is CATSYGGEQFF.

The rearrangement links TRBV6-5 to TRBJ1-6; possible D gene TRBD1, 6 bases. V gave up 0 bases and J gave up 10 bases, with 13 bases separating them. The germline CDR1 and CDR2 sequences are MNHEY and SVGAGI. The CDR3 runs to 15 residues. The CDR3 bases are TGTGCCAGCAGTTACTCGAGGGGGGACGGATCACCCCTCCACTTT. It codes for CASSYSRGDGSPLHF.

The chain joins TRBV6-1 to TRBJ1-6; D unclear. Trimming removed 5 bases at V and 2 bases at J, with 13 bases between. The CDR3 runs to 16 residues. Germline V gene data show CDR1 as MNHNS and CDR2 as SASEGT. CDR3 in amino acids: CASSPRGRAYNSPLHF. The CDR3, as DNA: TGTGCCAGCAGTCCCCGAGGAAGGGCCTATAATTCACCCCTCCACTTT.

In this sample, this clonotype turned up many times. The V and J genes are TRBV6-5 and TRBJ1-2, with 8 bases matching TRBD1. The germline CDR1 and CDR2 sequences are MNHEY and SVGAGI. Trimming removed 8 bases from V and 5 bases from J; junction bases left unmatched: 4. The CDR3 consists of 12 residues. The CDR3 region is CASGQGTYGYTF. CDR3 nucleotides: TGTGCCAGCGGACAGGGAACATATGGCTACACCTTC.

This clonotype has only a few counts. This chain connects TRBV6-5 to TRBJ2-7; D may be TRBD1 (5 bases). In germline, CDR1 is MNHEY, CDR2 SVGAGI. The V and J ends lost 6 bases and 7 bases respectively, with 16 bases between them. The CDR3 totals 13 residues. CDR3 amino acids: CASSRTAGREQYF. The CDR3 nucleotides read TGTGCCAGCAGCCGAACGGCAGGGCGTGAGCAGTACTTC.

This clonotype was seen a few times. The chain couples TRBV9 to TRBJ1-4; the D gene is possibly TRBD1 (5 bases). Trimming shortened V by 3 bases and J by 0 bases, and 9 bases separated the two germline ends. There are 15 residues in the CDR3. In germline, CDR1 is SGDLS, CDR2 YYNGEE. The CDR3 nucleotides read TGTGCCAGCAGCGGGTCCAGGGCAACTAATGAAAAACTGTTTTTT. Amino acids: CASSGSRATNEKLFF.

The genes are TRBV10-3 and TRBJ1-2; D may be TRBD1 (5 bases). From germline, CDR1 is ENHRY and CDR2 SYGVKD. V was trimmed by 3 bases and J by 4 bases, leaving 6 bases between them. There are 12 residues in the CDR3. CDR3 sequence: CAISDRVYGYTF. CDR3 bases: TGTGCCATCAGTGACAGGGTCTATGGCTACACCTTC.

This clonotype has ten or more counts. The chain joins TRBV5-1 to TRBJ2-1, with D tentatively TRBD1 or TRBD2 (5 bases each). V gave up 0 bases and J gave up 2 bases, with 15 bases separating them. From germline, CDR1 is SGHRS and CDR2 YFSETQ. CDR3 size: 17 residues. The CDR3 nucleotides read TGCGCCAGCAGCTTGGTCGGGGCTCGACTCCCCTACAATGAGCAGTTCTTC. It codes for CASSLVGARLPYNEQFF.

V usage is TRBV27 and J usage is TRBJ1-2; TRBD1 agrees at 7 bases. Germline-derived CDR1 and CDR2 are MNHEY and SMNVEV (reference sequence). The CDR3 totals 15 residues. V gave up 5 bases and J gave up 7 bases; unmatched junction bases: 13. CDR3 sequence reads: CASSGRTGRLGGYTF. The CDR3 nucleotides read TGTGCCAGCAGTGGACGGACAGGAAGGTTAGGTGGCTACACCTTC.